This T cell receptor beta chain is drawn from a study of blood T cell repertoires in COVID-19 (TCRdb year 2020). Looking at the study overall: Collaborator samples came from the United States, Italy and Spain and covered acute and convalescent phases of COVID-19. The prospective study material was composed of cDNA or gDNA derived from T cells, B-cell-depleted T cells, or PBMCs. Deeply sampled blood TCRbeta repertoires from subjects exposed to, actively infected with, or recovered from COVID-19 were included in the dataset. The repertoires were released in a freely available public database meant as a resource for research on the immune response to SARS-CoV-2. Samples came from the ongoing ImmuneRACE study (first 160 participants) plus 1,254 subjects from 6 global collaborators. Sample metadata almost always included a de-identified subject ID, COVID-19 status, age in years and sex. Where available, HLA class I and class II types were taken from metadata supplied by the sample provider and were not determined by assay-based typing.

Broader findings and caveats from the paper: How much clinical and demographic metadata was included differed by source and by participant, and the metadata was provided uncurated.

TCRbeta CDR3 regions were amplified from genomic DNA using the immunoSEQ Assay, a bias-controlled multiplex PCR. On the study's bioinformatics: Nucleated cell counts per sample were estimated from amplification of reference gene primers within the assay. To quantify the absolute abundance of each unique TCRbeta CDR3 rearrangement, sequence reads were collapsed and filtered. Productive Simpson clonality was computed per sample as the square root of Simpson's diversity index over productive rearrangements. TCRdb took this table from immuneACCESS and kept in-frame rearrangements with V and J called. Such tables lack part of the clones; where checked against another copy, unresolved V genes explain under half of the gap, and the rest is unexplained. D and trimming were read from the DNA, whereas the V and J calls and clone size are those reported in that table. The sample table records under 500,000 clones; 85% to 90% of these occur just once. The top ten clones comprise over 4% of the sample.

Collaborating institutions collected whole blood in K2EDTA tubes following their own protocols. For TCRbeta analysis, collaborator samples were shipped as frozen whole blood, as isolated PBMCs, or as DNA extracted from either sample type. Remarks on this clone: Its recognized antigen is unknown. No per-base quality is available; no much larger clone lies one base away.

The CDR3, from cysteine to phenylalanine, totals 14 residues. The retained sequence is limited to the CDR3, 42 bases, with the frame set at the first base. The germline V gene encodes CDR1 SGHRS and CDR2 YFSETQ. Relative to germline, V is 0 bases shorter and J is 6 bases shorter, with 9 bases between their ends. This TCR was sampled from a woman aged 30 to 39 with acute or convalescent COVID-19. The chain employs TRBV5-1 and TRBJ2-2; there is no confident call for the D gene. What was sequenced was peripheral blood. The CDR3 corresponds to CASSLVARAGELFF. The sequenced DNA is TGCGCCAGCAGCTTGGTAGCCCGTGCCGGGGAGCTGTTTTTT.